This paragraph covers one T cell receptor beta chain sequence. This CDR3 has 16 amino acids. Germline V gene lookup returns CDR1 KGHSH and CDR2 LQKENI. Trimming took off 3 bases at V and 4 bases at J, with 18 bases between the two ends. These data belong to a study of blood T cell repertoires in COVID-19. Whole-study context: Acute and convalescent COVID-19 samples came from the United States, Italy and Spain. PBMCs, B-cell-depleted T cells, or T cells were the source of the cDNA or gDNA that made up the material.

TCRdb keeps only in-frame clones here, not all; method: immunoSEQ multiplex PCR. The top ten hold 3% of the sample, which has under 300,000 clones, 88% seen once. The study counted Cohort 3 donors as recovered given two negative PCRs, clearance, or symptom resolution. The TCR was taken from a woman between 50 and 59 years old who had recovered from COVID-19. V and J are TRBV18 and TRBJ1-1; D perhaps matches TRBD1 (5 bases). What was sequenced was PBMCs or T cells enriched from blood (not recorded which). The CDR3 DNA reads TGTGCCAGCTCACCGTTCGGGATGGGGGGGAGCACTGAAGCTTTCTTT. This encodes CASSPFGMGGSTEAFF.